Below, one T cell receptor (beta chain) is given with its context. Use of 60 Vbeta and 13 Jbeta primers characterized the PCR. Using immunoSEQ multiplex PCR, the repertoire was profiled, and TCRdb retains in-frame clones only, with some absent. The sample spans 65,000 to 90,000 clones; the ten largest clones claim approximately 2.7%. The sample is drawn from a study of cytomegalovirus exposure and HLA in healthy donors. CDR1 is MRHNA, CDR2 SNTAGT, per germline. V was pared by 2 bases and J by 0 bases, with 5 bases of the junction left unmatched. The CDR3 is 16 residues long. The chain employs TRBV6-4 and TRBJ2-3; 7 nucleotides agree with TRBD1. Sequencing was performed on PBMCs. This receptor was taken from a man aged 40-50 years in good health and CMV-seronegative. As DNA, the CDR3 is TGTGCCAGCAGTGACCAACCGGGACAGAGCACAGATACGCAGTATTTT. It encodes CASSDQPGQSTDTQYF.